The 11 T cell receptor beta chains in this list originate from one sample, sequenced in a study of blood T cell repertoires in COVID-19 (TCRdb year 2020). Receptors were amplified or captured by the immunoSEQ multiplex PCR assay. As stored in TCRdb, this immuneACCESS dataset retains in-frame rearrangements with V and J assigned. A fraction of the clones does not appear; measured against another copy, unresolved V genes explain less than half of the discrepancy, and the remainder lacks a known reason. Within this sample are hundreds of thousands of clones, with roughly 90% of them counted one time only. The ten largest account for almost 1.5% of the sample. Sequencing was performed on peripheral blood. The receptors here all came from a woman aged 25 to 39 with active or convalescent COVID-19.

The table lists this clone with a count of one. The chain couples TRBV7-7 to TRBJ2-3; 14 bases match TRBD2. Germline V gene sequence: CDR1 SSHAT, CDR2 FNYEAQ (reference sequence). This CDR3 contains 15 residues. V was clipped by 5 bases and J by 7 bases; unmatched bases: 5. For the CDR3, the DNA is TGTGCCAGCAGCCCGACTAGCGGGGGGGCGAATACGCAGTATTTT. This gives the protein CASSPTSGGANTQYF.

The chain recombines TRBV5-1 with TRBJ2-2, with D uncertain. The V end was cut by 7 bases, the J end by 7 bases, with 23 bases between. Germline V gene lookup returns CDR1 SGHRS and CDR2 YFSETQ. The length of the CDR3 is 16 residues. DNA of the CDR3: TGCGCCAGCTCCTCGATTGACACCAAAGGTGGCGGGGAGCTGTTTTTT. It specifies CASSSIDTKGGGELFF.

The chain links TRBV15 to TRBJ1-4, with D possibly matching TRBD1 (5 bases). Germline-derived CDR1 and CDR2 are LNHNV and YYDKDF (reference sequence). CDR3 size: 14 residues. Trimming removed 3 bases from V and 5 bases from J, with 10 bases in between. CDR3 coding DNA: TGTGCCACCAGCAGCCCCGGGGGGAATGAAAAACTGTTTTTT. It encodes CATSSPGGNEKLFF.

The chain combines TRBV28 with TRBJ2-7; possibly TRBD1 for D (5 bases). The V gene lost 3 bases and the J gene lost 0 bases, with 6 bases spanning the gap. This CDR3 contains 13 residues. Germline V gives CDR1 MDHEN, CDR2 SYDVKM. CDR3 in amino acids: CASSFRVSYEQYF. In nucleotides, the CDR3 is TGTGCCAGCAGTTTCAGGGTCTCCTACGAGCAGTACTTC. The whole variable domain, filled in from reference TRBV28 and TRBJ2-7, reads DVKVTQSSRYLVKRTGEKVFLECVQDMDHENMFWYRQDPGLGLRLIYFSYDVKMKEKGDIPEGYSVSREKKERFSLILESASTNQTSMYLCASSFRVSYEQYFGPGTRLTVT.

The gene calls are TRBV19 and TRBJ1-1; D not resolved. This CDR3 is 15 amino acids long. Germline V CDR1 and CDR2: LNHDA, SQIVND (reference sequence). V was trimmed by 6 bases and J by 11 bases, leaving 25 bases between them. CDR3 protein: CASRLGLGGLTGAFF. CDR3 DNA: TGTGCCAGTAGGCTGGGTTTGGGCGGACTCACGGGGGCTTTCTTT.

CDR3 coding DNA: TGTGCCAGCAGTTACTCTAGCGGGGGGGCCTCCGAGCAGTACTTC. Translated, it gives CASSYSSGGASEQYF. The chain links TRBV6-2 or TRBV6-3 to TRBJ2-7; TRBD2 agrees at 11 bases. Per germline, CDR1 MNHEY and CDR2 SVGEGT. The V gene end was trimmed by 0 bases and the J gene end by 6 bases; junction bases not matched to a gene: 4. CDR3 length equals 15 residues.

The table lists this clone with a few counts. The gene calls are TRBV6-1 and TRBJ1-1, with 7 nucleotides matching TRBD1. This CDR3 is 15 amino acids long. Germline V gene lookup returns CDR1 MNHNS and CDR2 SASEGT. V shed 6 bases, J shed 5 bases, and the junction held 12 bases outside the gene matches. CDR3 residues: CASRFETGVRTEAFF. The DNA of the CDR3 is TGTGCCAGCAGGTTTGAAACAGGGGTAAGGACTGAAGCTTTCTTT.

The genes are TRBV4-1 and TRBJ1-6, with D possibly being TRBD1 (6 bases). Trimming removed 3 bases at V and 2 bases at J, with 14 bases between. From germline, CDR1 is MGHRA and CDR2 YSYEKL. The CDR3 contains 17 residues. CDR3 sequence (DNA): TGCGCCAGCAGCCAGACAGGTCCTAGCCCCTATAATTCACCCCTCCACTTT. Translation: CASSQTGPSPYNSPLHF.

The genes are TRBV21-1 and TRBJ2-2; no check of the table's D call, TRBD2, against the DNA was made. TRBV21-1 is described as a pseudogene. The CDR3 totals 16 residues. CDR3 residues: CASSLTSGRPPGELFF. In nucleotides, the CDR3 is TGTGCCAGCAGCCTCACTAGCGGGAGACCCCCCGGGGAGCTGTTTTTT.

This clone turned up a few times. The rearrangement joins TRBV19 to TRBJ2-3; 8 nucleotides agree with TRBD2. The ends lost 4 bases at V and 7 bases at J; junction bases unmatched: 13. The CDR3 covers 16 residues. The germline V gene has CDR1 LNHDA and CDR2 SQIVND (reference sequence). The CDR3 bases are TGTGCCAGTAGTAGCCCCCCCACGGGGGGGGATAATACGCAGTATTTT. Residues: CASSSPPTGGDNTQYF.

The genes are TRBV12-3 or TRBV12-4 and TRBJ1-1, with no clear D. The CDR3 totals 12 residues. The V end was cut by 6 bases, the J end by 3 bases, with 8 bases between. This chain's CDR3 is CASSMRYTEAFF. DNA of the CDR3: TGTGCCAGCAGCATGCGGTACACTGAAGCTTTCTTT.